The TCR beta chain under discussion was sequenced for a study of T cell clonality in common variable immunodeficiency. Whole-study findings and limits: CVID subjects showed higher TCRbeta clonality than healthy controls.

Both groups were predominantly of Caucasian heritage. Germline CDR1 reads GTSNPN; CDR2 reads SVGIG (reference sequence). The trim removed 0 bases at V and 3 bases at J, leaving 4 bases unmatched. This CDR3 is built from 15 residues. Control and CVID samples contributed equal amounts of genomic DNA. The assay was immunoSEQ multiplex PCR, and TCRdb's table has in-frame clones only and misses some. The repertoire has tens of thousands of clones, none seen only once; the ten largest take roughly 3.6%. This clone was seen many times. Antigen: not known. The read terminates 3 residues before the CDR3 end, so the remaining end is supplied by the germline J gene.

Material: peripheral blood mononuclear cells. The receptor comes from a person between 18 and 70 years old in good health. This chain links TRBV30 with TRBJ1-4; 7 nucleotides agree with TRBD1. The CDR3 is CAWSVPGQPNEKLFF. The covered CDR3 bases are TGTGCCTGGAGTGTACCGGGACAGCCTAATGAAAAA.